Listed here are 22 T cell receptor beta chains from one sample, sequenced in a study of STAT5B mutations in CD4+ large granular lymphocyte leukemia. Here immunoSEQ multiplex PCR was the method, and the copy in TCRdb shows in-frame clones only, minus some. The sample holds about 40,000 clones, 70% to 85% seen once. Specimen: CD4+ T cells from blood buffy coats. The receptors originated from a human donor in good health.

The chain combines TRBV7-2 with TRBJ1-1, with no clear D. The CDR3 totals 15 residues. Deletions cut 2 bases from V and 5 bases from J, with 15 bases between. The germline V gene encodes CDR1 SGHTA and CDR2 FQGNSA. The CDR3 loop is CASSLTFLSGTEAFF. In DNA, the CDR3 is TGTGCCAGCAGCTTAACCTTTCTCTCCGGGACTGAAGCTTTCTTT.

This clone was recorded once. This chain joins TRBV19 and TRBJ2-5; 7 positions match TRBD1. The germline V gene encodes CDR1 LNHDA and CDR2 SQIVND (reference sequence). This CDR3 has 13 residues. After removal of 6 bases from V and 5 bases from J, the junction contained 6 bases not matched to a gene. CDR3 in amino acids: CASRYRGAETQYF. CDR3 nucleotides: TGTGCCAGTAGGTACAGGGGCGCGGAGACCCAGTACTTC.

The rearrangement uses TRBV6-1 and TRBJ1-3; 7 nucleotides agree with TRBD1. The germline V gene encodes CDR1 MNHNS and CDR2 SASEGT. The CDR3 runs 16 residues. Losses at the gene ends were 2 bases for V and 0 bases for J; bases not matched to a gene: 4. The CDR3 coding sequence is TGTGCCAGCAGTGAACAGGGGGGAAGCTCTGGAAACACCATATATTTT. Residues: CASSEQGGSSGNTIYF.

The chain uses TRBV19 and TRBJ1-3; unclear D gene. This CDR3 comprises 14 residues. Germline V gene data show CDR1 as LNHDA and CDR2 as SQIVND (reference sequence). The germline V and J ends were trimmed by 9 bases and 0 bases, with 12 bases remaining between them. CDR3 protein: CASEDRSSGNTIYF. As DNA, the CDR3 is TGTGCCAGCGAGGATAGAAGCTCTGGAAACACCATATATTTT.

The chain joins TRBV7-2 to TRBJ1-2; 7 bases are a match to TRBD1. V lost 3 bases, J lost 3 bases, and 4 bases stayed unmatched. Germline V gene data show CDR1 as SGHTA and CDR2 as FQGNSA. CDR3 length: 14 residues. The CDR3 DNA sequence: TGTGCCAGCAGCTTGGGACAGACCGACTATGGCTACACCTTC. Its protein is CASSLGQTDYGYTF.

V gene TRBV10-3 combines with J gene TRBJ2-2; TRBD2 agrees at 9 bases. The V segment lost 4 bases and the J segment 2 bases; nucleotides outside the gene matches: 8. CDR3 size: 17 residues. Germline CDR1 is ENHRY and CDR2 is SYGVKD. CDR3 amino acids: CAISVGSGGPNTGELFF. Here the CDR3 DNA reads TGTGCCATCAGTGTAGGTAGCGGGGGCCCAAACACCGGGGAGCTGTTTTTT.

This rearrangement joins TRBV7-9 to TRBJ2-1; 7 nucleotides align to TRBD2. V trimming: 0 bases; J trimming: 4 bases; junction bases outside the gene matches: 6. The germline CDR1 and CDR2 sequences are SEHNR and FQNEAQ (reference sequence). The CDR3 has 16 amino acids. CDR3 amino acids: CASSLAPGEGYNEQFF. The CDR3 nucleotides read TGTGCCAGCAGCTTAGCGCCCGGGGAGGGTTACAATGAGCAGTTCTTC.

The J gene is TRBJ2-2, the V gene TRBV18; D is uncertain. Germline V gives CDR1 KGHSH, CDR2 LQKENI. The CDR3 spans 16 residues. V was clipped by 3 bases and J by 1 base, with 12 bases between them. CDR3 DNA: TGTGCCAGCTCACCCGGGTCCCCATTGAACACCGGGGAGCTGTTTTTT. It yields the protein CASSPGSPLNTGELFF.

This clone occurred once. This chain uses TRBV27 with TRBJ1-5; D remains ambiguous. Looked up from germline, CDR1 is MNHEY and CDR2 is SMNVEV (reference sequence). Trimming removed 8 bases at V and 6 bases at J, with 14 bases between. CDR3 size: 13 residues. The CDR3 loop reads CASSGRTGQPQHF. The CDR3 DNA reads as TGTGCCAGCTCCGGGCGAACGGGTCAGCCCCAGCATTTT.

This chain uses TRBV7-9 with TRBJ1-3; D uncertain. The CDR3 is 15 residues long. With 0 bases removed from V and 9 bases from J, the gap between germline ends came to 15 bases. CDR1 and CDR2 (germline): SEHNR, FQNEAQ (reference sequence). For the CDR3, the DNA is TGTGCCAGCAGCTTAGCAATATCGGGGTCCGGCACCATATATTTT. This sequence encodes CASSLAISGSGTIYF.

This clone came up a few times. The V gene is TRBV10-3, the J gene TRBJ2-7, with 7 positions matching TRBD1. CDR3 length: 13 residues. CDR1 ENHRY and CDR2 SYGVKD come from the germline V gene. The trim removed 10 bases at V and 6 bases at J, leaving 12 bases unmatched. The CDR3 sequence: CATRTGSPSEQYF. The CDR3 region has the DNA TGTGCCACAAGGACAGGCTCCCCTTCCGAGCAGTACTTC.

This chain uses TRBV20-1 with TRBJ1-6; no clear D. CDR1 and CDR2 from the germline V gene are DFQATT and SNEGSKA (reference sequence). V lost 7 bases and J lost 14, with 15 bases in between. The CDR3 consists of 11 residues. CDR3 DNA sequence: TGCAGTGTTAGGACTGCCGAGTCCCTCCACTTT. Translating gives CSVRTAESLHF.

The chain couples TRBV6-1 to TRBJ2-1; TRBD2 agrees at 8 bases. This CDR3 is built from 15 residues. Germline CDR1 and CDR2: MNHNS and SASEGT. V trimming: 1 base; J trimming: 8 bases; junction bases outside the gene matches: 7. CDR3 sequence reads: CASSEGLAGMYEQFF. The CDR3 DNA reads as TGTGCCAGCAGTGAAGGGCTAGCGGGTATGTATGAGCAGTTCTTC.

The gene calls are TRBV11-2 and TRBJ1-6; D call uncertain. Per the germline V gene, CDR1 is SGHAT and CDR2 is FQNNGV. The germline V and J ends were trimmed by 6 bases and 6 bases, with 9 bases remaining between them. The CDR3 extends over 13 amino acids. The CDR3 sequence: CASRSMGNSPLHF. The CDR3 coding sequence is TGTGCCAGCAGGTCAATGGGTAATTCACCCCTCCACTTT.

V usage is TRBV7-9 and J usage is TRBJ1-1; D is unresolved. Deletions cut 7 bases from V and 5 bases from J, with 14 bases between. The CDR3 is made up of 13 amino acids. CDR1 is SEHNR, CDR2 FQNEAQ, per germline (reference sequence). Here the CDR3 reads CASTLLRGTEAFF. CDR3 DNA sequence: TGTGCCAGCACCCTTCTGAGAGGGACTGAAGCTTTCTTT.

This clone was counted a single time. This rearrangement joins TRBV6-5 to TRBJ1-2; D gene uncertain. The CDR3 runs 14 residues. Deletions cut 0 bases from V and 5 bases from J, with 10 bases between. Germline CDR1 and CDR2: MNHEY and SVGAGI. CDR3 coding DNA: TGTGCCAGCAGTTACTCTATAAGGGAGTATGGCTACACCTTC. It is translated as CASSYSIREYGYTF.

The rearrangement links TRBV7-9 to TRBJ1-6, with D hard to call. Germline V gene lookup returns CDR1 SEHNR and CDR2 FQNEAQ (reference sequence). The CDR3 has 14 amino acids. The V end lost 2 bases, the J end lost 6 bases, and 8 bases lay between the germline ends. The CDR3 region has the DNA TGTGCCAGCAGCTTACCGGGAACTAATTCACCCCTCCACTTT. Translation gives CASSLPGTNSPLHF. The full variable domain, its missing parts supplied by reference TRBV7-9 and TRBJ1-6, is DTGVSQNPRHKITKRGQNVTFRCDPISEHNRLYWYRQTLGQGPEFLTYFQNEAQLEKSRLLSDRFSAERPKGSFSTLEIQRTEQGDSAMYLCASSLPGTNSPLHFGNGTRLTVT.

V usage is TRBV10-3 and J usage is TRBJ1-1; the match to TRBD1 covers 9 bases. This CDR3 has 15 amino acids. Per germline, CDR1 ENHRY and CDR2 SYGVKD. The ends lost 6 bases at V and 6 bases at J; junction bases unmatched: 11. The CDR3 reads CAIRRTGEGVAEAFF. The CDR3 region has the DNA TGTGCCATCAGGCGGACAGGGGAGGGCGTCGCTGAAGCTTTCTTT.

V is TRBV6-5 and J is TRBJ2-1, with D perhaps TRBD1 (5 bases). Between the trimmed V and J ends, which lost 2 bases and 4 bases, there was a span of 9 bases. This CDR3 spans 14 amino acids. The V gene's germline CDR1 is MNHEY and CDR2 SVGAGI. The CDR3 bases are TGTGCCAGCAGTTACGACGACAGATACAATGAGCAGTTCTTC. It translates to CASSYDDRYNEQFF.

J is TRBJ2-7 and V is TRBV28, with TRBD1 identical over 7 bases. The CDR3 is 13 residues long. The germline CDR1 and CDR2 sequences are MDHEN and SYDVKM. The V gene end was trimmed by 5 bases and the J gene end by 3 bases; junction bases not matched to a gene: 4. The CDR3 here is CASSPGQIYEQYF. In nucleotides, the CDR3 is TGTGCCAGCAGTCCGGGACAGATCTACGAGCAGTACTTC.

This chain uses TRBV7-8 with TRBJ1-1; perhaps TRBD1 as D (6 bases). V was clipped by 5 bases and J by 1 base, with 11 bases between them. From germline, CDR1 is SGHVS and CDR2 FQNEAQ. The CDR3 runs to 14 residues. This chain's CDR3 is CASSNGQTNTEAFF. CDR3 nucleotide sequence: TGTGCCAGCAGCAACGGACAGACGAACACTGAAGCTTTCTTT.

The gene calls are TRBV5-4 and TRBJ2-7; TRBD2 is a possible D gene (6 bases). This CDR3 has 14 residues. In germline, CDR1 is SGHNT, CDR2 YYREEE (reference sequence). V was pared by 6 bases and J by 6 bases, with 19 bases between. CDR3 amino acids: CASTRYGGVLEQYF. The CDR3, as DNA: TGTGCCAGCACCCGGTACGGGGGAGTTCTCGAGCAGTACTTC.